This T cell receptor (beta chain) was retrieved from a study of T cells after yellow fever vaccination. Study-level findings and limits: On re-exposure, the response was weaker but peaked faster, at day 5 versus 15. A minor fraction of clonotypes spanned both CD4 and CD8 compartments. Among primary-vaccination clones, most reappeared after the booster, at roughly 95% for CD4 and about 90% for CD8.

In its sample, this clonotype was seen many times. The antigen is undetermined. MiXCR, run by TCRdb on the 5' RACE reads, gives a single entry per CDR3 protein. The sample lists about 320,000 distinct CDR3 sequences, roughly 4.3% occurring once. This specimen was PBMCs, taken 15 days after the yellow fever booster vaccination. This sequence was found in a man aged 18 to 30 who received the YFV17D yellow fever vaccine.

CDR3 region: CSARDPYPPYEQYV. CDR3 nucleotide sequence: TGCAGTGCTAGAGACCCTTATCCCCCTTACGAGCAGTACGTC. The V call is TRBV20-1, the J call TRBJ2-7; D ambiguous. Trimming removed 0 bases at V and 4 bases at J, with 13 bases between. Germline loops: CDR1 DFQATT, CDR2 SNEGSKA (reference sequence). The CDR3 is made up of 14 amino acids.